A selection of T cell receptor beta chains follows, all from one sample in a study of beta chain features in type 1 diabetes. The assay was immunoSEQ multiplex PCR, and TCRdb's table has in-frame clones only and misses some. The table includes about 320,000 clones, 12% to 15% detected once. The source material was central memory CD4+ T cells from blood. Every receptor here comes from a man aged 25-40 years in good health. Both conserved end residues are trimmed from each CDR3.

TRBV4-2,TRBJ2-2,ASSQDIIVTGELF
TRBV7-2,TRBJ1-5,ASSLAAGNQPQH
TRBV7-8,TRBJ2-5,ASSPYGTKETQY
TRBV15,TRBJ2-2,ATSRRQGSTGELF
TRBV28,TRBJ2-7,ASSSRQGGNEQY
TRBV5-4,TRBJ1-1,ASSLAWGQGAKTEAF
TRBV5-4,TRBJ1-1,ASSPSQGFKNTEAF
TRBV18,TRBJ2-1,ASSPLGQKLTYNEQF
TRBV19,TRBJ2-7,ASKSSGGDYEQY
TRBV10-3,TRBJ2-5,ASSEGQGWFSSETQY
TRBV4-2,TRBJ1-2,ASSQDRKYGYT
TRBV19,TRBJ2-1,ASSIPYNEQF
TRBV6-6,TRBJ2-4,ASSYRLGNIQY